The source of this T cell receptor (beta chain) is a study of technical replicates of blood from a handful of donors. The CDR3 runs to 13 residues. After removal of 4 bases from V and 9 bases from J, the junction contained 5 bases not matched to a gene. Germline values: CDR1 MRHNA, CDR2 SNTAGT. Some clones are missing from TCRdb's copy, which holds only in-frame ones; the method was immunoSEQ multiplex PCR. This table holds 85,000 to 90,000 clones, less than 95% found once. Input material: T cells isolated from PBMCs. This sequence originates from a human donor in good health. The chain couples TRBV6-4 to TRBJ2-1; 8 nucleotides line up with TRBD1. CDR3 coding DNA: TGTGCCAGCAGTGCATCCGGGACAGGTGAGCAGTTCTTC. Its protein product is CASSASGTGEQFF.